This T cell receptor beta chain was found in a study of blood T cells in healthy people across ages. The authors ran a second PCR of about 7 to 12 cycles using a sample-barcoded 5' primer and a J-beta primer mix. TCRdb reprocessed the 5' RACE reads via MiXCR and lists one record per CDR3 protein. Here the sample spans hundreds of thousands of distinct CDR3 sequences, under 65% being singletons. A note on this clonotype: As yet, its antigen is unknown.

The study's findings and limits: Donors of long life had a larger count of naive CD4+ cells and greater diversity than aged donors. Diversity of TCR beta correlated strongly with naive T cell percentage. Among T cells, TCR beta diversity per million cells dropped roughly linearly as age rose.

Deletions cut 6 bases from V and 7 bases from J, with 10 bases between. Germline V CDR1 and CDR2: MDHEN, SYDVKM. This CDR3 spans 12 amino acids. Material for sequencing was blood. The rearrangement links TRBV28 to TRBJ1-5; D not certain. This clonotype originated in a woman older than 75 in good health. The CDR3, as DNA: TGTGCCAGCAGCCTAACGATCCAGCCCCAGCATTTT. Amino acid sequence: CASSLTIQPQHF.